This T cell receptor (beta chain) was observed in a study of shared clonotypes between healthy human individuals. Germline-derived CDR1 and CDR2 are SSHAT and FNYEAQ (reference sequence). The CDR3 has 13 residues. J was trimmed by 4 bases and V by 11 bases; bases with no gene match: 11. TCRdb's table, derived via immunoSEQ multiplex PCR, lists solely in-frame clones and lacks some. The profile shows about 2.4 million clones, over 85% of them singletons. V and J are TRBV7-7 and TRBJ2-7; TRBD1 matches at 7 bases. The specimen was naive CD4+ T cells from PBMCs. This sample's subset: CD45RA+ positively selected. This clonotype was obtained from a man aged 18 to 30 in good health. Some clones in this sample may be carry-over from other donors' samples. The DNA for the CDR3 is TGTGCCGGTTGGAAACAGGGGAAATACGAGCAGTACTTC. This sequence encodes CAGWKQGKYEQYF.